These 19 T cell receptor beta chains originate from one sample sequenced in a study of blood T cell repertoires in COVID-19. Repertoires were generated with immunoSEQ multiplex PCR, while TCRdb's copy carries only in-frame clones and drops some. The sample lists fewer than 350,000 clones; around 91% were seen once. The material sequenced was PBMCs or T cells enriched from blood (not recorded which). All receptors derive from a woman in her 40s who had recovered from COVID-19.

This sequence joins TRBV7-9 and TRBJ2-7; weak D call: TRBD2 (5 bases). Trimming left V 5 bases short and J 3 bases short, with 14 bases between. Germline V gene lookup returns CDR1 SEHNR and CDR2 FQNEAQ (reference sequence). The CDR3 is made up of 14 amino acids. The CDR3 protein is CASSERDSYYEQYF. DNA of the CDR3: TGTGCCAGCAGCGAACGGGATTCCTACTACGAGCAGTACTTC.

The rearrangement links TRBV27 to TRBJ2-7; 11 bases line up with TRBD1. Looked up from germline, CDR1 is MNHEY and CDR2 is SMNVEV (reference sequence). This CDR3 region has 17 residues. V was pared by 3 bases and J by 4 bases, with 11 bases of the junction left unmatched. CDR3 DNA sequence: TGTGCCAGCAGTTTGTTCCACCGGGACAGGGGGGCATACGAGCAGTACTTC. As protein: CASSLFHRDRGAYEQYF.

The V gene is TRBV5-1, the J gene TRBJ2-2; D is unresolved. CDR1 SGHRS and CDR2 YFSETQ come from the germline V gene. Trimming took 4 bases from V and 8 from J, leaving 12 bases between them. The CDR3 is 13 residues long. CDR3 loop: CASSTHYEGELFF. The CDR3 nucleotides read TGCGCCAGCAGCACCCACTACGAAGGGGAGCTGTTTTTT.

This sequence joins TRBV4-3 and TRBJ1-2; 7 positions match TRBD1. The CDR3 is 13 amino acids. After removal of 1 base from V and 4 bases from J, the junction contained 0 bases not matched to a gene. Germline V lookup: CDR1 LGHNA, CDR2 YSLEER. The CDR3 DNA sequence: TGCGCCAGCAGCCAAGGACAGGGCTATGGCTACACCTTC. Translated, it gives CASSQGQGYGYTF.

The rearrangement links TRBV12-3 or TRBV12-4 to TRBJ1-2, with 10 bases that match TRBD1. The CDR3 consists of 13 residues. Trimming took 5 bases from V and 11 from J; bases not matched to a gene: 8. CDR3 sequence: CASSPGQGRRYTF. CDR3 nucleotide sequence: TGTGCCAGCAGTCCGGGACAGGGGAGACGGTACACCTTC.

The J gene is TRBJ2-7, the V gene TRBV7-9, with TRBD1 as a possible D gene (5 bases). V was clipped by 2 bases and J by 1 base, with 9 bases between them. Germline CDR1 SEHNR, CDR2 FQNEAQ (reference sequence). The CDR3 length is 14 residues. Written as DNA, the CDR3 is TGTGCCAGCAGCTTACTGGCAGGGTCCTACGAGCAGTACTTC. It is translated as CASSLLAGSYEQYF.

The chain is built from TRBV29-1 and TRBJ2-7; 7 positions agree with TRBD2. The CDR3 consists of 14 residues. The V segment lost 4 bases and the J segment 5 bases; nucleotides outside the gene matches: 11. CDR1 is SQVTM and CDR2 is ANQGSEA in the germline V gene. This chain's CDR3 is CSVGTYGRDDEQYF. The CDR3 DNA reads as TGCAGCGTTGGCACCTATGGGAGGGACGACGAGCAGTACTTC.

The chain has TRBV10-2 and TRBJ1-4; 7 positions agree with TRBD1. There are 13 residues in the CDR3. Germline-derived CDR1 and CDR2 are WSHSY and SAAADI. Trimming removed 4 bases from V and 8 bases from J; junction bases left unmatched: 4. In DNA form, the CDR3 reads TGCGCCAGCAGTGGACAGGGAGGCGAAAAACTGTTTTTT. Translated, it gives CASSGQGGEKLFF.

CDR3 region: CASSLEAQGYNEQFF. Here the CDR3 DNA reads TGTGCCAGCAGCTTAGAAGCTCAGGGCTACAATGAGCAGTTCTTC. The V call is TRBV11-3, the J call TRBJ2-1, with a weak D call TRBD1 (5 bases). The length of the CDR3 is 15 residues. Trimming stripped 0 bases from V and 3 bases from J, with 9 bases between. The germline gives CDR1 SGHNT, CDR2 YENEEA.

Written as DNA, the CDR3 is TGTGCCAGCAGCACCCGGACAGGGGGGCATTTTGAAGCTTTCTTT. Its protein product is CASSTRTGGHFEAFF. This chain uses TRBV7-2 with TRBJ1-1, with TRBD1 identical over 10 bases. Germline values: CDR1 SGHTA, CDR2 FQGNSA. This CDR3 has 15 amino acids. V was pared by 5 bases and J by 7 bases, with 10 bases of the junction left unmatched.

The gene calls are TRBV7-3 and TRBJ2-7; 8 positions agree with TRBD2. The CDR3 is 16 amino acids. V shed 2 bases and J 5 bases; nucleotides not matched to a gene: 11. The germline gives CDR1 SGHTA, CDR2 FQGTGA. The CDR3 region is CASSLGGTAGAHEQYF. Here the CDR3 DNA reads TGTGCCAGCAGCTTAGGAGGTACAGCGGGGGCCCACGAGCAGTACTTC.

This chain connects TRBV7-2 to TRBJ2-3, with 12 bases lining up with TRBD2. The CDR3 totals 16 residues. CDR1 SGHTA and CDR2 FQGNSA come from the germline V gene. Germline trimming cut 6 bases from V and 2 bases from J; bases unmatched to any gene: 6. The CDR3 reads CASRPLAGGLTDTQYF. The CDR3 DNA follows: TGTGCCAGCAGACCTCTAGCGGGAGGGCTCACAGATACGCAGTATTTT.

The chain links TRBV28 to TRBJ2-7; maybe TRBD1 (7 bases). The CDR3 consists of 15 residues. The V end was cut by 8 bases, the J end by 3 bases, with 20 bases between. Germline V gives CDR1 MDHEN, CDR2 SYDVKM. The CDR3 DNA follows: TGTGCCAGCCACGGAGGGGGACAGACTTTCTACGAGCAGTACTTC. This sequence encodes CASHGGGQTFYEQYF.

V and J are TRBV5-1 and TRBJ2-1; 10 bases map to TRBD1. This CDR3 is 17 amino acids long. Germline-derived CDR1 and CDR2 are SGHRS and YFSETQ. Trimming took 4 bases from V and 4 from J; bases not matched to a gene: 11. For the CDR3, the DNA is TGCGCCAGCAGCATGACAGGGGGCCAGAGTCGATACAATGAGCAGTTCTTC. Protein: CASSMTGGQSRYNEQFF.

The chain employs TRBV2 and TRBJ1-1; D is possibly TRBD1 (6 bases). The CDR3 runs 15 residues. Germline V gene lookup returns CDR1 SNHLY and CDR2 FYNNEI. Between the trimmed V and J ends, which lost 5 bases and 4 bases, there was a span of 17 bases. The CDR3 here is CASSIKQGAATEAFF. The DNA for the CDR3 is TGTGCCAGCAGTATCAAACAGGGCGCGGCCACTGAAGCTTTCTTT.

The chain combines TRBV11-2 with TRBJ1-1, with D possibly being TRBD1 (6 bases). V was shortened by 8 bases and J by 5 bases, with 21 bases between the two germline ends. The CDR3 has 15 amino acids. Germline CDR1 and CDR2: SGHAT and FQNNGV. Written as DNA, the CDR3 is TGTGCCAGCGCCTCGGTAATGAACAGGGATACTGAAGCTTTCTTT. Its protein product is CASASVMNRDTEAFF.

CDR3 region: CASSVGLTTYEQYF. For the CDR3, the DNA is TGTGCCAGCAGCGTAGGGCTAACTACCTACGAGCAGTACTTC. J is TRBJ2-7 and V is TRBV9; D unresolved. Germline V gene data show CDR1 as SGDLS and CDR2 as YYNGEE. CDR3 length equals 14 residues. V gave up 0 bases and J gave up 2 bases, with 9 bases separating them. The full variable domain, completed using reference TRBV9 and TRBJ2-7, is DSGVTQTPKHLITATGQRVTLRCSPRSGDLSVYWYQQSLDQGLQFLIQYYNGEERAKGNILERFSAQQFPDLHSELNLSSLELGDSALYFCASSVGLTTYEQYFGPGTRLTVT.

This clone was detected only a few times. The rearrangement links TRBV5-4 to TRBJ1-4; 7 bases fit TRBD1. V was clipped by 4 bases and J by 5 bases; unmatched bases: 14. The germline V gene has CDR1 SGHNT and CDR2 YYREEE (reference sequence). The CDR3 contains 17 residues. CDR3 in amino acids: CASSLGPKGTVNEKLFF. CDR3 nucleotide sequence: TGTGCCAGCAGCCTTGGGCCTAAAGGGACAGTAAATGAAAAACTGTTTTTT.

The chain recombines TRBV5-1 with TRBJ2-1, with 8 bases identical to TRBD2. CDR1 is SGHRS and CDR2 is YFSETQ in the germline V gene. V was clipped by 2 bases and J by 4 bases; unmatched bases: 8. This CDR3 comprises 16 residues. CDR3 residues: CASSFIFGGGYNEQFF. Written as DNA, the CDR3 is TGCGCCAGCAGCTTCATCTTCGGCGGGGGGTACAATGAGCAGTTCTTC.